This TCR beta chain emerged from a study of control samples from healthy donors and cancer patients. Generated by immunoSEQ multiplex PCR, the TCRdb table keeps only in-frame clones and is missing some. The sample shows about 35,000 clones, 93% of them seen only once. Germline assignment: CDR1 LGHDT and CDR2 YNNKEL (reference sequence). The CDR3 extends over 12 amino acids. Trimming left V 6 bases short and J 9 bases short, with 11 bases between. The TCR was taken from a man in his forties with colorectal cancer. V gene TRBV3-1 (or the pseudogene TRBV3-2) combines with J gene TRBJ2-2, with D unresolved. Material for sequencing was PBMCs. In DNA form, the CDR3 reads TGTGCCAGCAGTCCTTACACGAGGGAGCTGTTTTTT. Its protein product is CASSPYTRELFF.